The 13 T cell receptor beta chains listed next were all sequenced from one sample in a study of blood T cell repertoires in COVID-19. Assay: immunoSEQ multiplex PCR; the TCRdb copy retains only in-frame clones and omits some. The sample lists about 200,000 clones; about 85% were seen once. Sequencing used peripheral blood. Receptor source: a person between 65 and 80 years old with COVID-19, enrolled during active disease.

The CDR3 bases are TGTGCCAGCAGCCAAGACCTAGCGGCAGATACGCAGTATTTT. Translating gives CASSQDLAADTQYF. The V and J genes are TRBV7-2 and TRBJ2-3; TRBD2 matches 7 bases. This CDR3 comprises 14 residues. The V and J ends lost 5 bases and 4 bases, in that order; junction bases with no gene match: 6. Per germline, CDR1 SGHTA and CDR2 FQGNSA.

This clone has a handful of counts. This chain joins TRBV21-1 and TRBJ1-5; TRBD1 is the table's D call and was not checked against the DNA. TRBV21-1 has pseudogene status. The CDR3 is 18 amino acids. The CDR3 spells CASSKEGAIQGAGQPQHF. The CDR3 DNA is TGTGCCAGCAGCAAAGAGGGGGCAATCCAGGGGGCAGGACAGCCCCAGCATTTT.

The genes are TRBV2 and TRBJ2-1; D possibly corresponds to TRBD2 (6 bases). Germline lookup yields CDR1 SNHLY and CDR2 FYNNEI. V was clipped by 7 bases and J by 6 bases, with 22 bases between them. This CDR3 region has 16 residues. CDR3 DNA sequence: TGTGCCAGCACCCTCGATCGGGAGAGAAGGTCCAATGAGCAGTTCTTC. It is translated as CASTLDRERRSNEQFF.

The chain couples TRBV28 to TRBJ1-2; possibly TRBD1 for D (6 bases). Germline-derived CDR1 and CDR2 are MDHEN and SYDVKM. The CDR3 totals 13 residues. Between the trimmed V and J ends, which lost 6 bases and 7 bases, there was a span of 15 bases. The CDR3 here is CASSLYRASGYTF. The CDR3 nucleotides read TGTGCCAGCAGCCTATACAGGGCTAGTGGCTACACCTTC.

J is TRBJ1-2 and V is TRBV18; 7 positions agree with TRBD1. CDR1 KGHSH and CDR2 LQKENI come from the germline V gene. The V and J ends lost 2 bases and 7 bases, in that order; junction bases with no gene match: 7. This CDR3 has 14 residues. CDR3 DNA sequence: TGTGCCAGCTCACCAGGACAGGCTGATGGTGGCTACACCTTC. The encoded protein is CASSPGQADGGYTF.

The J gene is TRBJ1-5, the V gene TRBV19, with a possible D match to TRBD1 (5 bases). V gave up 3 bases and J gave up 7 bases, with 7 bases separating them. Germline V CDR1 and CDR2: LNHDA, SQIVND (reference sequence). This CDR3 has 12 residues. CDR3 sequence (DNA): TGTGCCAGTAGTATCCAGGGACAGCCCCAGCATTTT. It is translated as CASSIQGQPQHF.

The chain combines TRBV5-1 with TRBJ1-4, with D perhaps matching TRBD1 (5 bases). Germline loops: CDR1 SGHRS, CDR2 YFSETQ. This CDR3 is built from 15 residues. The V end lost 1 base, the J end lost 8 bases, and 15 bases lay between the germline ends. The CDR3 DNA reads TGCGCCAGCAGCTTGTCGTCAGGGCCTGGGGAAAAACTGTTTTTT. Its translation: CASSLSSGPGEKLFF.

This clone turned up a few times. The rearrangement joins TRBV5-6 to TRBJ2-7, with TRBD1 matching 11 bases. CDR1 and CDR2 (germline): SGHDT, YYEEEE. V lost 4 bases to trimming and J lost 3 bases; unmatched junction nucleotides: 6. CDR3 length: 15 residues. CDR3 in amino acids: CASSRGQGAFYEQYF. In DNA form, the CDR3 reads TGTGCCAGCAGCCGCGGACAGGGGGCGTTCTACGAGCAGTACTTC. The full variable domain, completed using reference TRBV5-6 and TRBJ2-7, is DAGVTQSPTHLIKTRGQQVTLRCSPKSGHDTVSWYQQALGQGPQFIFQYYEEEERQRGNFPDRFSGHQFPNYSSELNVNALLLGDSALYLCASSRGQGAFYEQYFGPGTRLTVT.

The genes are TRBV6-1 and TRBJ2-7, with D uncertain. The CDR3 contains 13 residues. Germline V gives CDR1 MNHNS, CDR2 SASEGT. V was shortened by 3 bases and J by 7 bases, with 13 bases between the two germline ends. CDR3 nucleotides: TGTGCCAGCAGTGACACGCTCTCAACTGAGCAGTACTTC. Translating gives CASSDTLSTEQYF.

This clone appeared once. The chain links TRBV3-1 (or the pseudogene TRBV3-2) to TRBJ1-3; the match to TRBD1 covers 9 bases. In germline, CDR1 is LGHDT, CDR2 YNNKEL (reference sequence). With 0 bases clipped from V and 0 bases from J, the junction kept 9 bases outside the gene matches. This CDR3 is built from 19 residues. Here the CDR3 reads CASSQDIGGTGISGNTIYF. The CDR3 DNA reads as TGTGCCAGCAGCCAAGATATAGGCGGGACAGGGATCTCTGGAAACACCATATATTTT.

This sequence joins TRBV4-3 and TRBJ2-2; D remains ambiguous. The germline V gene encodes CDR1 LGHNA and CDR2 YSLEER. CDR3 length: 16 amino acids. V lost 0 bases and J lost 3, with 11 bases in between. DNA of the CDR3: TGCGCCAGCAGCCAAGATCGAGGAGCCCACACCGGGGAGCTGTTTTTT. Protein product: CASSQDRGAHTGELFF.

The J gene is TRBJ1-2, the V gene TRBV3-1 (or the pseudogene TRBV3-2), with TRBD1 as a possible D gene (6 bases). The CDR3 length is 15 residues. CDR1 and CDR2 from the germline V gene are LGHDT and YNNKEL (reference sequence). V dropped 1 base and J dropped 5 bases, with 14 bases sitting between them. This CDR3 reads CASSQVSTGTYGYTF. The CDR3, as DNA: TGTGCCAGCAGCCAAGTATCGACCGGGACATATGGCTACACCTTC.

This clone was seen many times. V usage is TRBV7-9 and J usage is TRBJ2-3; 7 bases align to TRBD1. This CDR3 has 16 residues. In germline, CDR1 is SEHNR, CDR2 FQNEAQ (reference sequence). Losses at the gene ends were 1 base for V and 3 bases for J; bases not matched to a gene: 7. CDR3 bases: TGTGCCAGCAGCTTAGGGGACAGCCTAACAACAGATACGCAGTATTTT. It encodes CASSLGDSLTTDTQYF.